A single sample is the source of the 9 T cell receptor beta chains below, sequenced in a study of cytomegalovirus exposure and HLA in healthy donors. Clones were read by immunoSEQ multiplex PCR, and TCRdb kept only the in-frame ones, dropping some. The table has fewer than 150,000 clones, 88% seen once. Sequencing used PBMCs. The receptors originated from a man aged 18 to 30 in good health and CMV-seronegative.

The V gene is TRBV5-1, the J gene TRBJ1-6; TRBD1 agrees at 9 bases. The CDR3 runs to 15 residues. The V gene end was trimmed by 5 bases and the J gene end by 9 bases; junction bases not matched to a gene: 9. Looked up from germline, CDR1 is SGHRS and CDR2 is YFSETQ. The CDR3 bases are TGCGCCAGCAGTTTTTCCGACAGGGGGTTTTCACCCCTCCACTTT. Translated: CASSFSDRGFSPLHF.

The chain recombines TRBV4-2 with TRBJ1-4, with a weak D call TRBD1 (5 bases). V was pared by 4 bases and J by 4 bases, with 13 bases between. The CDR3 contains 15 residues. Germline V lookup: CDR1 LGHNA, CDR2 YNFKEQ. The CDR3: CASSLPRGNNEKLFF. DNA for the CDR3: TGTGCCAGCAGCCTTCCCCGGGGGAATAATGAAAAACTGTTTTTT.

CDR3 region: CASRFDRDSGYTF. CDR3 in DNA: TGTGCCAGCAGATTCGACAGGGATAGTGGCTACACCTTC. The rearrangement joins TRBV6-5 to TRBJ1-2; 7 nucleotides match TRBD1. Germline CDR1 and CDR2: MNHEY and SVGAGI. CDR3 length: 13 residues. Trimming removed 6 bases from V and 7 bases from J; junction bases left unmatched: 8.

This rearrangement joins TRBV5-1 to TRBJ2-7; 9 nucleotides line up with TRBD1. V lost 4 bases and J lost 0; bases outside the gene matches: 5. There are 15 residues in the CDR3. Germline CDR1 reads SGHRS; CDR2 reads YFSETQ. CDR3 amino acids: CASSPWTGDSYEQYF. CDR3 coding DNA: TGCGCCAGCAGCCCCTGGACAGGGGACTCCTACGAGCAGTACTTC. Based on the CDR3 plus reference TRBV5-1 and TRBJ2-7, the full variable domain is KAGVTQTPRYLIKTRGQQVTLSCSPISGHRSVSWYQQTPGQGLQFLFEYFSETQRNKGNFPGRFSGRQFSNSRSEMNVSTLELGDSALYLCASSPWTGDSYEQYFGPGTRLTVT.

The CDR3 loop reads CASRDYNEQFF. For the CDR3, the DNA is TGCGCCAGCCGGGACTACAATGAGCAGTTCTTC. The J gene is TRBJ2-1, the V gene TRBV5-1; weak D call: TRBD2 (5 bases). Between the trimmed V and J ends, which lost 7 bases and 3 bases, there was a span of 5 bases. This CDR3 spans 11 amino acids. CDR1 is SGHRS, CDR2 YFSETQ, per germline.

The V call is TRBV29-1, the J call TRBJ2-2; tentatively, D is TRBD1 (6 bases). The germline V gene has CDR1 SQVTM and CDR2 ANQGSEA. V was trimmed by 7 bases and J by 4 bases, leaving 16 bases between them. The CDR3 is 14 amino acids. The CDR3 DNA is TGCAGCGCGTATAGGGGGTCGGGCACCGGGGAGCTGTTTTTT. Protein: CSAYRGSGTGELFF.

The V gene is TRBV2, the J gene TRBJ2-2; perhaps TRBD1 as D (6 bases). Germline CDR1 is SNHLY and CDR2 is FYNNEI. V lost 6 bases, J lost 5 bases, and 16 bases lay in between. The CDR3 has 15 residues. DNA for the CDR3: TGTGCCAGCAGCCAGGGCACAGGGCGAACCGGGGAGCTGTTTTTT. It encodes CASSQGTGRTGELFF. The full variable domain, its missing parts supplied by reference TRBV2 and TRBJ2-2, is EPEVTQTPSHQVTQMGQEVILRCVPISNHLYFYWYRQILGQKVEFLVSFYNNEISEKSEIFDDQFSVERPDGSNFTLKIRSTKLEDSAMYFCASSQGTGRTGELFFGEGSRLTVL.

The chain recombines TRBV11-3 with TRBJ2-1; 7 bases map to TRBD2. Germline V gene lookup returns CDR1 SGHNT and CDR2 YENEEA. The CDR3 runs 14 residues. J gave up 9 bases and V 5 bases, and 10 bases lay outside the gene matches. CDR3 in DNA: TGTGCCAGCAGCGAACGACTAGCTCGAGGTGAGCAGTTCTTC. Translated: CASSERLARGEQFF. Drawing the rest from reference TRBV11-3 and TRBJ2-1, the complete variable domain is EAGVVQSPRYKIIEKKQPVAFWCNPISGHNTLYWYLQNLGQGPELLIRYENEEAVDDSQLPKDRFSAERLKGVDSTLKIQPAELGDSAVYLCASSERLARGEQFFGPGTRLTVL.

The chain employs TRBV28 and TRBJ2-7, with 7 positions matching TRBD1. CDR3 size: 15 residues. V dropped 5 bases and J dropped 2; count of bases not matched to a gene: 9. The germline CDR1 and CDR2 sequences are MDHEN and SYDVKM. CDR3 sequence reads: CASSGRTGRPYEQYF. As DNA, the CDR3 is TGTGCCAGCAGTGGAAGGACAGGAAGACCCTACGAGCAGTACTTC.